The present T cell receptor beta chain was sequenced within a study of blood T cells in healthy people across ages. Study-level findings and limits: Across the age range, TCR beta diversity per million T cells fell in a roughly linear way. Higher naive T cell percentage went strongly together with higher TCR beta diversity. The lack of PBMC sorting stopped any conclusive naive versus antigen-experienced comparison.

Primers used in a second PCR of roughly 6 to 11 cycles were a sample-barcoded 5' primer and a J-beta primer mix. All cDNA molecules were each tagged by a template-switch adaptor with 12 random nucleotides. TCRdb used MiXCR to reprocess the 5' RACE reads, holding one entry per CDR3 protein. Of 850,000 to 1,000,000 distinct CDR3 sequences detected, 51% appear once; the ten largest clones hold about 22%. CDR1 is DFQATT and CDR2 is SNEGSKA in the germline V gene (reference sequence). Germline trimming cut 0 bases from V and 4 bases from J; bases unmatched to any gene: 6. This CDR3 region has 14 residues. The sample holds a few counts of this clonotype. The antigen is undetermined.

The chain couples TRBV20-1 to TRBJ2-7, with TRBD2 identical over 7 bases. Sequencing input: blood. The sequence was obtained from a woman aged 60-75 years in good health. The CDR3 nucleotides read TGCAGTGCTAGAGAGCCGACTAGCCGGTACGAGCAGTACTTC. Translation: CSAREPTSRYEQYF.